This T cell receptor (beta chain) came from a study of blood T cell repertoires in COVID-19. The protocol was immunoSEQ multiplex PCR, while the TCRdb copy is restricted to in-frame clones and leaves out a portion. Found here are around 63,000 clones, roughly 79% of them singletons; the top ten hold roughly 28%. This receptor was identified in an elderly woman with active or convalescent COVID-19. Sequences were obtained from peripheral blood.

The CDR3 coding sequence is TGTGCCAGCAGTAGAACAGGGGGTTTGAACACTGAAGCTTTCTTT. Its translation is CASSRTGGLNTEAFF. The chain recombines TRBV27 with TRBJ1-1, with TRBD1 matching over 8 bases. Germline assignment: CDR1 MNHEY and CDR2 SMNVEV (reference sequence). The V and J ends lost 5 bases and 0 bases, in that order; junction bases with no gene match: 5. CDR3 length: 15 residues.